The rows below give T cell receptor beta chains drawn from one sample of a study of Tregs in tolerant kidney transplant recipients. The table came from immunoSEQ multiplex PCR; TCRdb's copy has only in-frame clones and leaves some out. This table holds more than 60,000 clones, 95% to 98% found once. The specimen comprised CD4+ T cells from blood, sampled before the transplant. All receptors come from a human donor who received a combined kidney and bone marrow transplant. Each CDR3 is given with its conserved first and last residue. D genes are given only for firm matches. Clone size is shown for a subset of rows, as once, few, many or a class of expanded clone.

D gene: NA; clone size: NA; J gene: TRBJ2-5; V gene: TRBV7-2; CDR3 protein: CASSREARPETQYF; CDR3 DNA: TGTGCCAGCAGCCGCGAGGCGAGACCAGAGACCCAGTACTTC
D gene: NA; clone size: NA; J gene: TRBJ2-7; V gene: TRBV19; CDR3 protein: CASTNPVAGGYEQYF; CDR3 DNA: TGTGCCAGTACCAACCCGGTTGCGGGTGGGTACGAGCAGTACTTC
D gene: NA; clone size: NA; J gene: TRBJ1-3; V gene: TRBV11-3; CDR3 protein: CASSSRWASRHRSGNTIYF; CDR3 DNA: TGTGCCAGCAGCTCCCGGTGGGCCAGCCGACACCGCTCTGGAAACACCATATATTTT
D gene: NA; clone size: NA; J gene: TRBJ2-7; V gene: TRBV4-1; CDR3 protein: CASSRRDGFSYEQYF; CDR3 DNA: TGCGCCAGCAGCCGGAGGGACGGGTTCTCCTACGAGCAGTACTTC
D gene: TRBD1; clone size: NA; J gene: TRBJ1-4; V gene: TRBV11-1; CDR3 protein: CASRFPPNRGWGTNEKLFF; CDR3 DNA: TGTGCCAGCAGATTTCCCCCGAACAGGGGATGGGGTACGAATGAAAAACTGTTTTTT
D gene: NA; clone size: NA; J gene: TRBJ2-7; V gene: TRBV2; CDR3 protein: CASNTDAYEQYF; CDR3 DNA: TGTGCCAGCAATACAGATGCCTACGAGCAGTACTTC
D gene: NA; clone size: NA; J gene: TRBJ2-1; V gene: TRBV15; CDR3 protein: CATSASGLYNEQFF; CDR3 DNA: TGTGCCACCAGCGCGTCAGGACTATACAATGAGCAGTTCTTC
D gene: NA; clone size: NA; J gene: TRBJ2-7; V gene: TRBV28; CDR3 protein: CASRGGGTTYEQYF; CDR3 DNA: TGTGCCAGCAGAGGGGGAGGGACGACGTACGAGCAGTACTTC
D gene: TRBD2; clone size: NA; J gene: TRBJ2-3; V gene: TRBV9; CDR3 protein: CASSVPRTSLSTDTQYF; CDR3 DNA: TGTGCCAGCAGCGTACCCAGGACTAGCCTTAGCACAGATACGCAGTATTTT
D gene: NA; clone size: NA; J gene: TRBJ1-1; V gene: TRBV4-1; CDR3 protein: CASSQGQGTYTEAFF; CDR3 DNA: TGCGCCAGCAGCCAAGGGCAGGGCACTTACACTGAAGCTTTCTTT
D gene: TRBD2; clone size: NA; J gene: TRBJ2-3; V gene: TRBV7-3; CDR3 protein: CASSLASGGPDTQYF; CDR3 DNA: TGTGCCAGCAGCTTAGCTAGCGGGGGGCCGGATACGCAGTATTTT
D gene: NA; clone size: NA; J gene: TRBJ2-7; V gene: TRBV18; CDR3 protein: CASSPDSSYEQYF; CDR3 DNA: TGTGCCAGCTCACCGGACAGCTCCTACGAGCAGTACTTC
D gene: NA; clone size: once; J gene: TRBJ2-5; V gene: TRBV5-1; CDR3 protein: CASTLTGWSGETQYF; CDR3 DNA: TGCGCCAGCACGCTTACGGGGTGGTCGGGGGAGACCCAGTACTTC
D gene: TRBD1; clone size: NA; J gene: TRBJ2-7; V gene: TRBV5-1; CDR3 protein: CASSQGGTGAYEQYF; CDR3 DNA: TGCGCCAGCTCTCAAGGCGGGACAGGGGCCTACGAGCAGTACTTC
D gene: NA; clone size: NA; J gene: TRBJ1-2; V gene: TRBV2; CDR3 protein: CASSEGGRAGYGYTF; CDR3 DNA: TGTGCCAGCAGTGAAGGCGGCAGGGCCGGGTATGGCTACACCTTC